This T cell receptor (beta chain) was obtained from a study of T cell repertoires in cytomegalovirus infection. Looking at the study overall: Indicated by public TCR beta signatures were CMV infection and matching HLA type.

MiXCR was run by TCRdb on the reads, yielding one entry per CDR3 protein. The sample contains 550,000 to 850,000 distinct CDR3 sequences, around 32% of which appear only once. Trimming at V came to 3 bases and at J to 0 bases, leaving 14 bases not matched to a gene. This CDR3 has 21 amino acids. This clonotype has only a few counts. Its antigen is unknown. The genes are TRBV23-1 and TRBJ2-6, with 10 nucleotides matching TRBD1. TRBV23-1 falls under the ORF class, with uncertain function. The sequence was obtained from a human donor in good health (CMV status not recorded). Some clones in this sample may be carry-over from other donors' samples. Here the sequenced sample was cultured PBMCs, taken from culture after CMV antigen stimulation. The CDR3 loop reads CASSHFVPGQGTSSGANVLTF. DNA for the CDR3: TGCGCCAGCAGTCACTTCGTCCCGGGACAGGGGACCAGCTCTGGGGCCAACGTCCTGACTTTC.